A selection of T cell receptor beta chains follows, all from one sample in a study of blood T cell repertoires in COVID-19. Sequencing used immunoSEQ multiplex PCR; TCRdb keeps in-frame clones, though not all of them. Among 400,000 to 550,000 clones, roughly 87% were seen once, and the ten largest hold over 1.5%. Material: PBMCs or T cells enriched from blood (not recorded which). The receptors here all came from a young woman with acute COVID-19. CDR3s include the opening cysteine and the closing phenylalanine or tryptophan. The D gene is left open where the match is weak. Clone size, where shown, is once, few, many, or a class for clones that have expanded.

CDR3 DNA: TGTGCCAGTAAGACGGGGGGCACCGGGGAGCTGTTTTTT
CDR3 protein: CASKTGGTGELFF
V gene: TRBV19
clone size: NA
J gene: TRBJ2-2
D gene: TRBD2

CDR3 DNA: TGTGCCAGCAGCCACAGGACTAGCGGGAGAACCGAGCAGTACTTC
CDR3 protein: CASSHRTSGRTEQYF
V gene: TRBV3-1/TRBV3-2
clone size: NA
J gene: TRBJ2-7
D gene: TRBD2

CDR3 DNA: TGCGCCAGCAGTGACCTGGTAGCGGGAGGGCCCAGTGAGCAGTTCTTC
CDR3 protein: CASSDLVAGGPSEQFF
V gene: TRBV10-1
clone size: NA
J gene: TRBJ2-1
D gene: TRBD2

CDR3 DNA: TGTGCCAGCAGCCAAGATCCTTTTCTAGTTCGCAATGAGCAGTTCTTC
CDR3 protein: CASSQDPFLVRNEQFF
V gene: TRBV3-1/TRBV3-2
clone size: NA
J gene: TRBJ2-1
D gene: NA

CDR3 DNA: TGCGCCAGCAGTCAATCGGACAGGCGAACCTACGAGCAGTACTTC
CDR3 protein: CASSQSDRRTYEQYF
V gene: TRBV23-1
clone size: NA
J gene: TRBJ2-7
D gene: TRBD1

CDR3 DNA: TGCGCCAGCAGTCGGGACAGGGTAGGAGAGCAGTACTTC
CDR3 protein: CASSRDRVGEQYF
V gene: TRBV10-1
clone size: NA
J gene: TRBJ2-7
D gene: TRBD1

CDR3 DNA: TGTGCCAGCAGCGGGGTCCGGGACAGGCTGAACACTGAAGCTTTCTTT
CDR3 protein: CASSGVRDRLNTEAFF
V gene: TRBV5-6
clone size: NA
J gene: TRBJ1-1
D gene: TRBD1

CDR3 DNA: TGTGCCAGCAGCTTAGAAGGTCGGGACAGGGTGGCCTCTGACACCGGGGAGCTGTTTTTT
CDR3 protein: CASSLEGRDRVASDTGELFF
V gene: TRBV11-3
clone size: NA
J gene: TRBJ2-2
D gene: TRBD1

CDR3 DNA: TGTGCCAGCAGCTTTTGGACAGAACAGAACACCGGGGAGCTGTTTTTT
CDR3 protein: CASSFWTEQNTGELFF
V gene: TRBV7-9
clone size: NA
J gene: TRBJ2-2
D gene: NA

CDR3 DNA: TGTGCCAGCAGCTCACAGGGCTACGAGCAGTACTTC
CDR3 protein: CASSSQGYEQYF
V gene: TRBV11-2
clone size: NA
J gene: TRBJ2-7
D gene: NA

CDR3 DNA: TGTGCCAGCAGTGGCTATGGAGGCACCGGGGAGCTGTTTTTT
CDR3 protein: CASSGYGGTGELFF
V gene: TRBV2
clone size: NA
J gene: TRBJ2-2
D gene: NA

CDR3 DNA: TGTGCCAGCAGTGTCGTCACCCCGTCGCGAAGAGGGAGTTATAGTGAAAAACTGTTTTTT
CDR3 protein: CASSVVTPSRRGSYSEKLFF
V gene: TRBV6-1
clone size: NA
J gene: TRBJ1-4
D gene: NA

CDR3 DNA: TGTGCCATTGCTACAGGGTCCCAGAATGGCTACACCTTC
CDR3 protein: CAIATGSQNGYTF
V gene: TRBV28
clone size: NA
J gene: TRBJ1-2
D gene: NA

CDR3 DNA: TGTGCCAGCAGTCTTAGCGGGAGGGTCACCTACAATGAGCAGTTCTTC
CDR3 protein: CASSLSGRVTYNEQFF
V gene: TRBV11-3
clone size: NA
J gene: TRBJ2-1
D gene: TRBD2

CDR3 DNA: TGTGCCAGCAGCCAAGATGGCAAACCTTACAATGAGCAGTTCTTC
CDR3 protein: CASSQDGKPYNEQFF
V gene: TRBV3-1/TRBV3-2
clone size: NA
J gene: TRBJ2-1
D gene: NA

CDR3 DNA: TGTGCCAGCAGCGCCATAGACAGGTCCCCCTACGAGCAGTACTTC
CDR3 protein: CASSAIDRSPYEQYF
V gene: TRBV7-2
clone size: NA
J gene: TRBJ2-7
D gene: NA

CDR3 DNA: TGTGCCAGCAGTATCTCACAGGGTACTAACTATGGCTACACCTTC
CDR3 protein: CASSISQGTNYGYTF
V gene: TRBV5-8
clone size: NA
J gene: TRBJ1-2
D gene: NA

CDR3 DNA: TGTGCCAGCAGCTTATGGACAGGGGTAGGGGAAAAACTGTTTTTT
CDR3 protein: CASSLWTGVGEKLFF
V gene: TRBV7-2
clone size: NA
J gene: TRBJ1-4
D gene: TRBD1

CDR3 DNA: TGTGCCAGCAGGGGGGGCGGGGAGCTGTTTTTT
CDR3 protein: CASRGGGELFF
V gene: TRBV6-5
clone size: few
J gene: TRBJ2-2
D gene: NA

CDR3 DNA: TGTGCCAGCAGTTTATCCCTGAACGCGGGTGAGACCCAGTACTTC
CDR3 protein: CASSLSLNAGETQYF
V gene: TRBV28
clone size: few
J gene: TRBJ2-5
D gene: NA

CDR3 DNA: TGCGCCAGCAGCTCGGGTACATTCGGCTCTGAAGCTTTCTTT
CDR3 protein: CASSSGTFGSEAFF
V gene: TRBV5-1
clone size: NA
J gene: TRBJ1-1
D gene: NA

CDR3 DNA: TGTGCCAGCAGTTTAAGGAATAAGCCAGTCGGAGCGGGACCCACCCTGGAGCAGTACTTC
CDR3 protein: CASSLRNKPVGAGPTLEQYF
V gene: TRBV28
clone size: NA
J gene: TRBJ2-7
D gene: TRBD2

CDR3 DNA: TGTGCCTGGGTTGGACTAGCGGGAGAACCCGGGGAGCTGTTTTTT
CDR3 protein: CAWVGLAGEPGELFF
V gene: TRBV30
clone size: NA
J gene: TRBJ2-2
D gene: TRBD2

CDR3 DNA: TGCGCCAGCAGTAAGGACAGGGGGTATGAGCAGTTCTTC
CDR3 protein: CASSKDRGYEQFF
V gene: TRBV10-1
clone size: once
J gene: TRBJ2-1
D gene: TRBD1

CDR3 DNA: TGTGCCAGAAGCTTGGACTCCACAGATACGCAGTATTTT
CDR3 protein: CARSLDSTDTQYF
V gene: TRBV5-3
clone size: NA
J gene: TRBJ2-3
D gene: NA

CDR3 DNA: TGTGCCAGCAGCTCCGGGACAGGGGAGTCTGAAGCTTTCTTT
CDR3 protein: CASSSGTGESEAFF
V gene: TRBV7-6
clone size: NA
J gene: TRBJ1-1
D gene: TRBD1

CDR3 DNA: TGTGCCAGCATGAAGGGGACTGAAGCTTTCTTT
CDR3 protein: CASMKGTEAFF
V gene: TRBV12-3/TRBV12-4
clone size: NA
J gene: TRBJ1-1
D gene: NA

CDR3 DNA: TGTGCCAGCAGTTTGGGACAGGGGGCCACTGGAAACACCATATATTTT
CDR3 protein: CASSLGQGATGNTIYF
V gene: TRBV27
clone size: few
J gene: TRBJ1-3
D gene: TRBD1

CDR3 DNA: TGCGCCAGCAGTGACGGGTATGGCTACACCTTC
CDR3 protein: CASSDGYGYTF
V gene: TRBV10-1
clone size: few
J gene: TRBJ1-2
D gene: NA

CDR3 DNA: TGTGCCACCGCCCCGGGACAGGGGATCCGCGAGCAGTTCTTC
CDR3 protein: CATAPGQGIREQFF
V gene: TRBV7-3
clone size: NA
J gene: TRBJ2-1
D gene: TRBD1

CDR3 DNA: TGTGCCAGCAGCATCCAGGGGGACGAGCAGTACTTC
CDR3 protein: CASSIQGDEQYF
V gene: TRBV9
clone size: NA
J gene: TRBJ2-7
D gene: TRBD1

CDR3 DNA: TGTGCCAGTCAGAGACAGAGTAATGAAAAACTGTTTTTT
CDR3 protein: CASQRQSNEKLFF
V gene: TRBV19
clone size: few
J gene: TRBJ1-4
D gene: NA

CDR3 DNA: TGTGCCAGCAGTTACTCGACACAAGCAGATACGCAGTATTTT
CDR3 protein: CASSYSTQADTQYF
V gene: TRBV6-5
clone size: NA
J gene: TRBJ2-3
D gene: NA

CDR3 DNA: TGTGCCAGCAGTGACGGGTCTACCCCCCTCCACTTT
CDR3 protein: CASSDGSTPLHF
V gene: TRBV2
clone size: NA
J gene: TRBJ1-6
D gene: NA

CDR3 DNA: TGTGCCAGCAGAACCTGGGGCGAAAAACTGTTTTTT
CDR3 protein: CASRTWGEKLFF
V gene: TRBV27
clone size: NA
J gene: TRBJ1-4
D gene: NA

CDR3 DNA: TGCGCCAGCAGCCAAGAAGCGGCAAGCTCCTACGAGCAGTACTTC
CDR3 protein: CASSQEAASSYEQYF
V gene: TRBV4-1
clone size: NA
J gene: TRBJ2-7
D gene: NA

CDR3 DNA: TGTGCCAGCAGATCCCAAAGACAGGGTGCCGCTGAAGCTTTCTTT
CDR3 protein: CASRSQRQGAAEAFF
V gene: TRBV28
clone size: NA
J gene: TRBJ1-1
D gene: TRBD1

CDR3 DNA: TGTGCCAGCACCGTAAACACCGGGGAGCTGTTTTTT
CDR3 protein: CASTVNTGELFF
V gene: TRBV3-1/TRBV3-2
clone size: NA
J gene: TRBJ2-2
D gene: NA

CDR3 DNA: TGTGCCAGCAGCTGGTCGGGGGGGCAGGACGAGCAGTACTTC
CDR3 protein: CASSWSGGQDEQYF
V gene: TRBV5-4
clone size: once
J gene: TRBJ2-7
D gene: TRBD2

CDR3 DNA: TGTGCCAGCAGTTCACAGGGACCTAATGAAAAACTGTTTTTT
CDR3 protein: CASSSQGPNEKLFF
V gene: TRBV27
clone size: NA
J gene: TRBJ1-4
D gene: NA

CDR3 DNA: TGTGCCAGCAGGCCGGGACAGAGGGGTGAGCAGTACTTC
CDR3 protein: CASRPGQRGEQYF
V gene: TRBV7-2
clone size: NA
J gene: TRBJ2-7
D gene: TRBD1

CDR3 DNA: TGTGCCAGCAGTGCTAGGACTGGTCAAAAGACCAAAAACATTCAGTACTTC
CDR3 protein: CASSARTGQKTKNIQYF
V gene: TRBV6-1
clone size: NA
J gene: TRBJ2-4
D gene: NA

CDR3 DNA: TGTGCCAGTAGTAAGACAGGGGGCGTCTCGCACACTGAAGCTTTCTTT
CDR3 protein: CASSKTGGVSHTEAFF
V gene: TRBV19
clone size: few
J gene: TRBJ1-1
D gene: TRBD1